The 25 T cell receptor beta chains below come from one sample, sequenced in a study of blood T cell repertoires in COVID-19. Some clones are missing from TCRdb's copy, which holds only in-frame ones; the method was immunoSEQ multiplex PCR. Of roughly 250,000 clones detected, about 80% appear once; the ten largest clones hold approximately 4.8%. Sequenced material: peripheral blood. The receptors here all came from a middle-aged man with active or convalescent COVID-19.

The chain recombines TRBV6-5 with TRBJ2-1; D possibly corresponds to TRBD1 (5 bases). The CDR3 is 13 residues long. V lost 1 base, J lost 8 bases, and 9 bases lay in between. Looked up from germline, CDR1 is MNHEY and CDR2 is SVGAGI. DNA of the CDR3: TGTGCCAGCAGTTACTTCTGGGGCGATGAGCAGTTCTTC. This encodes CASSYFWGDEQFF.

This chain links TRBV12-5 with TRBJ1-1; 9 bases are a match to TRBD1. This CDR3 spans 14 amino acids. The germline V gene has CDR1 LGHNT and CDR2 FRNRAP. The V gene end was trimmed by 5 bases and the J gene end by 4 bases; junction bases not matched to a gene: 5. The CDR3 loop is CASGGDREGTEAFF. In nucleotides, the CDR3 is TGTGCTAGTGGTGGGGACAGGGAGGGCACTGAAGCTTTCTTT.

The rearrangement uses TRBV10-3 and TRBJ1-5; 9 nucleotides align to TRBD1. From germline, CDR1 is ENHRY and CDR2 SYGVKD. V was pared by 6 bases and J by 6 bases, with 6 bases of the junction left unmatched. There are 14 residues in the CDR3. The CDR3 DNA reads TGTGCCATCAGCCCGGGACAGGGCATTCAGCCCCAGCATTTT. It codes for CAISPGQGIQPQHF.

This chain uses TRBV2 with TRBJ2-2, with a tentative D call TRBD1 (6 bases). This CDR3 comprises 14 residues. Germline assignment: CDR1 SNHLY and CDR2 FYNNEI. Trimming took off 7 bases at V and 2 bases at J, with 11 bases between the two ends. The CDR3 sequence is CASTGTINTGELFF. The CDR3 bases are TGTGCCAGCACCGGGACAATTAACACCGGGGAGCTGTTTTTT.

V and J are TRBV27 and TRBJ1-2; 8 bases agree with TRBD1. CDR3 length equals 13 residues. J gave up 4 bases and V 5 bases, and 3 bases lay outside the gene matches. CDR1 and CDR2 (germline): MNHEY, SMNVEV (reference sequence). CDR3 sequence (DNA): TGTGCCAGCAGTCAGACAGGGGTCTATGGCTACACCTTC. Encoded protein: CASSQTGVYGYTF.

The V gene is TRBV10-3, the J gene TRBJ1-2; D remains unclear. Germline lookup yields CDR1 ENHRY and CDR2 SYGVKD. The CDR3 sequence is 14 residues long. V shed 4 bases and J shed 4 bases, with 13 bases lying between them. The CDR3: CAISGSGEGYGYTF. CDR3 in DNA: TGTGCCATCAGTGGAAGTGGGGAGGGCTATGGCTACACCTTC.

This clone was seen a handful of times. The V and J genes are TRBV25-1 and TRBJ1-2; TRBD1 matches 7 bases. The CDR3 length is 14 residues. Per the germline V gene, CDR1 is MGHDK and CDR2 is SYGVNS. V was pared by 2 bases and J by 3 bases, with 3 bases of the junction left unmatched. DNA of the CDR3: TGTGCCAGCAGTGAACAGGGGGTGTACTATGGCTACACCTTC. This gives the protein CASSEQGVYYGYTF.

The V gene is TRBV9, the J gene TRBJ1-2; D not certain. V was trimmed by 7 bases and J by 0 bases, leaving 4 bases between them. Germline assignment: CDR1 SGDLS and CDR2 YYNGEE. This CDR3 contains 11 residues. CDR3 nucleotides: TGTGCCAGCCGGGCTAACTATGGCTACACCTTC. The encoded protein is CASRANYGYTF.

The rearrangement uses TRBV19 and TRBJ2-5; 14 nucleotides line up with TRBD2. Germline CDR1 is LNHDA and CDR2 is SQIVND (reference sequence). The CDR3 sequence is 15 residues long. V lost 5 bases to trimming and J lost 5 bases; unmatched junction nucleotides: 4. CDR3 nucleotide sequence: TGTGCCAGTAGTCCAGGACTAGCGGGGGGTGAGACCCAGTACTTC. It yields the protein CASSPGLAGGETQYF.

The chain recombines TRBV18 with TRBJ2-7; 7 bases line up with TRBD1. CDR1 is KGHSH and CDR2 is LQKENI in the germline V gene. Trimming took 3 bases from V and 1 from J; bases not matched to a gene: 0. The CDR3 is made up of 13 amino acids. CDR3 DNA: TGTGCCAGCTCACCGACAGGGTCCTACGAGCAGTACTTC. Its protein is CASSPTGSYEQYF.

This rearrangement joins TRBV7-2 to TRBJ1-2; 8 bases fit TRBD1. CDR3 size: 14 residues. Germline V gene lookup returns CDR1 SGHTA and CDR2 FQGNSA. Trimming at V came to 2 bases and at J to 2 bases, leaving 1 base not matched to a gene. The CDR3 loop reads CASSLQGANYGYTF. CDR3 bases: TGTGCCAGCAGCTTACAGGGGGCCAACTATGGCTACACCTTC.

The chain carries TRBV6-5 and TRBJ1-3; D is unclear. Deletions cut 8 bases from V and 7 bases from J, with 18 bases between. CDR1 MNHEY and CDR2 SVGAGI come from the germline V gene. There are 14 residues in the CDR3. The CDR3 here is CASRGRAADNTIYF. In DNA form, the CDR3 reads TGTGCCAGCCGAGGGCGGGCCGCCGACAACACCATATATTTT.

The gene calls are TRBV7-2 and TRBJ2-4, with D possibly matching TRBD2 (5 bases). Germline CDR1 reads SGHTA; CDR2 reads FQGNSA. V was cut by 6 bases and J by 5 bases, with 14 bases left in between. The CDR3 extends over 14 amino acids. As DNA, the CDR3 is TGTGCCAGCAGGCCCGGGGTTTGGGAAAACATTCAGTACTTC. It specifies CASRPGVWENIQYF.

V and J are TRBV5-1 and TRBJ1-6; the match to TRBD1 covers 9 bases. The ends lost 4 bases at V and 6 bases at J; junction bases unmatched: 5. Germline V gene sequence: CDR1 SGHRS, CDR2 YFSETQ. The CDR3 has 15 amino acids. DNA of the CDR3: TGCGCCAGCAGCCAAGGACAGGGGTCTAATTCACCCCTCCACTTT. Translating gives CASSQGQGSNSPLHF.

This clone appeared a few times. J is TRBJ1-5 and V is TRBV19; TRBD1 matches at 7 bases. Germline loops: CDR1 LNHDA, CDR2 SQIVND (reference sequence). V shed 5 bases, J shed 4 bases, and the junction held 5 bases outside the gene matches. The CDR3 covers 14 residues. The CDR3 reads CASSSTGPNQPQHF. The CDR3, as DNA: TGTGCCAGTAGTTCGACAGGGCCAAATCAGCCCCAGCATTTT. Full variable domain (missing parts from reference TRBV19 and TRBJ1-5): DGGITQSPKYLFRKEGQNVTLSCEQNLNHDAMYWYRQDPGQGLRLIYYSQIVNDFQKGDIAEGYSVSREKKESFPLTVTSAQKNPTAFYLCASSSTGPNQPQHFGDGTRLSIL.

The J gene is TRBJ2-2, the V gene TRBV7-8; 11 nucleotides line up with TRBD2. CDR3 length: 14 amino acids. V shed 6 bases, J shed 6 bases, and the junction held 3 bases outside the gene matches. Germline loops: CDR1 SGHVS, CDR2 FQNEAQ. CDR3 coding DNA: TGTGCCAGCAGACAGGGACTAGCGGCCGGGGAGCTGTTTTTT. Encoded protein: CASRQGLAAGELFF.

The chain couples TRBV7-6 to TRBJ1-2; TRBD1 aligns across 9 bases. The CDR3 runs to 17 residues. V shed 1 base, J shed 5 bases, and the junction held 11 bases outside the gene matches. Germline assignment: CDR1 SGHVS and CDR2 FNYEAQ. This CDR3 is CASSLVLEQGAPYGYTF. The CDR3 DNA reads TGTGCCAGCAGCTTAGTTCTGGAACAGGGGGCGCCTTATGGCTACACCTTC. The whole variable domain, filled in from reference TRBV7-6 and TRBJ1-2, reads GAGVSQSPRYKVTKRGQDVALRCDPISGHVSLYWYRQALGQGPEFLTYFNYEAQQDKSGLPNDRFSAERPEGSISTLTIQRTEQRDSAMYRCASSLVLEQGAPYGYTFGSGTRLTVV.

The chain is built from TRBV6-5 and TRBJ2-3, with 11 bases fitting TRBD2. Germline assignment: CDR1 MNHEY and CDR2 SVGAGI. This CDR3 has 15 amino acids. Trimming removed 5 bases from V and 4 bases from J; junction bases left unmatched: 5. CDR3 bases: TGTGCCAGCAGTCCGGGACTAGCGGTGGCAGATACGCAGTATTTT. This codes for CASSPGLAVADTQYF.

This clone has only a few counts. This chain uses TRBV24-1 with TRBJ1-2, with 8 bases aligning to TRBD1. Germline V gives CDR1 KGHDR, CDR2 SFDVKD. The J segment lost 4 bases and the V segment lost 5 bases, leaving 14 bases of the junction unmatched. CDR3 length: 17 residues. The CDR3 DNA is TGTGCCACCAGTGGTCCGGTATTAGGACAGGGAAGCTATGGCTACACCTTC. Protein product: CATSGPVLGQGSYGYTF.

This rearrangement joins TRBV30 to TRBJ2-2; 15 bases fit TRBD2. V trimming: 2 bases; J trimming: 0 bases; junction bases outside the gene matches: 1. The CDR3 contains 17 residues. CDR1 and CDR2 from the germline V gene are GTSNPN and SVGIG (reference sequence). CDR3: CAWSRTSGGANTGELFF. Written as DNA, the CDR3 is TGTGCCTGGAGTAGGACTAGCGGGGGGGCGAACACCGGGGAGCTGTTTTTT.

This clone has a single count. The chain is built from TRBV7-6 and TRBJ1-5; perhaps TRBD1 as D (5 bases). V was cut by 1 base and J by 2 bases, with 27 bases left in between. Germline V gene lookup returns CDR1 SGHVS and CDR2 FNYEAQ. The CDR3 has 21 residues. The DNA for the CDR3 is TGTGCCAGCAGCTTAGGATACCCCCCGGACACCTCCTCGGGGGGCAATCAGCCCCAGCATTTT. Translated, it gives CASSLGYPPDTSSGGNQPQHF.

The rearrangement joins TRBV4-1 to TRBJ1-5; D uncertain. CDR3 length equals 16 residues. CDR1 and CDR2 (germline): MGHRA, YSYEKL. Trimming stripped 1 base from V and 3 bases from J, with 13 bases between. The CDR3 region is CASSQVGRSSNQPQHF. The DNA for the CDR3 is TGCGCCAGCAGCCAAGTAGGGAGAAGCTCCAATCAGCCCCAGCATTTT.

The chain is built from TRBV5-4 and TRBJ2-5; 14 nucleotides align to TRBD2. The CDR3 consists of 14 residues. CDR1 is SGHNT, CDR2 YYREEE, per germline (reference sequence). Germline trimming cut 10 bases from V and 5 bases from J; bases unmatched to any gene: 7. The CDR3 region has the DNA TGTGCCGTAGGACTAGCGGGGGGAGGGGAGACCCAGTACTTC. Encoded protein: CAVGLAGGGETQYF.

V and J are TRBV25-1 and TRBJ1-6, with TRBD1 matching over 9 bases. Germline trimming cut 7 bases from V and 10 bases from J; bases unmatched to any gene: 8. Germline V lookup: CDR1 MGHDK, CDR2 SYGVNS. This CDR3 contains 14 residues. CDR3 sequence reads: CASNPTGGASPLHF. The CDR3 DNA reads as TGTGCCAGCAACCCGACAGGGGGTGCCTCACCCCTCCACTTT.

This chain joins TRBV7-2 and TRBJ2-7; possibly TRBD2 for D (6 bases). Per germline, CDR1 SGHTA and CDR2 FQGNSA. This CDR3 is built from 15 residues. With 2 bases removed from V and 6 bases from J, the gap between germline ends came to 17 bases. The CDR3 region has the DNA TGTGCCAGCAGCTTAAAGGTCGGGGGTCTGGGCGAGCAGTACTTC. This encodes CASSLKVGGLGEQYF.